Listed here are 24 T cell receptor beta chains from one sample, sequenced in a study of PD-1 blockade in classical Hodgkin lymphoma. The protocol was immunoSEQ multiplex PCR, while the TCRdb copy is restricted to in-frame clones and leaves out a portion. The sample lists 25,000 to 35,000 clones, roughly 80% occurring once. Specified time point: cycle 4 day 1 (C4D1), after five to seven weeks of nivolumab. Each patient relapsed following autologous stem cell transplantation, and prior brentuximab vedotin exposure differed. Magnetic negative selection served to purify CD4+ T cells out of PBMCs that had been thawed. The sequences come from CD4+ T cells from blood, collected before the fourth cycle of nivolumab. Receptors originate from a human donor with classical Hodgkin lymphoma.

The rearrangement uses TRBV27 and TRBJ2-7; tentatively, D is TRBD2 (5 bases). Trimming stripped 3 bases from V and 6 bases from J, with 12 bases between. The CDR3 runs 13 residues. Germline V gene lookup returns CDR1 MNHEY and CDR2 SMNVEV (reference sequence). The CDR3 DNA is TGTGCCAGCAGTTTGAGCTTTGCGGGCGAGCAGTACTTC. The encoded protein is CASSLSFAGEQYF.

V usage is TRBV30 and J usage is TRBJ1-1, with TRBD1 identical over 7 bases. This CDR3 is 13 amino acids long. Germline values: CDR1 GTSNPN, CDR2 SVGIG (reference sequence). With 0 bases clipped from V and 6 bases from J, the junction kept 4 bases outside the gene matches. The CDR3 sequence is CAWSVRGPAEAFF. The CDR3 DNA sequence: TGTGCCTGGAGTGTAAGGGGGCCCGCTGAAGCTTTCTTT.

This chain links TRBV18 with TRBJ1-3; TRBD1 matches 7 bases. Germline V CDR1 and CDR2: KGHSH, LQKENI. V lost 5 bases to trimming and J lost 0 bases; unmatched junction nucleotides: 4. The CDR3 has 15 residues. The CDR3 loop is CASSSTGYSGNTIYF. For the CDR3, the DNA is TGTGCCAGCTCATCGACAGGGTACTCTGGAAACACCATATATTTT. Based on the CDR3 plus reference TRBV18 and TRBJ1-3, the full variable domain is NAGVMQNPRHLVRRRGQEARLRCSPMKGHSHVYWYRQLPEEGLKFMVYLQKENIIDESGMPKERFSAEFPKEGPSILRIQQVVRGDSAAYFCASSSTGYSGNTIYFGEGSWLTVV.

The CDR3 DNA reads as TGTGCCAGCAGCTTTGGGCGGGAGAGGAACACCGGGGAGCTGTTTTTT. This sequence encodes CASSFGRERNTGELFF. This rearrangement joins TRBV7-8 to TRBJ2-2; 7 nucleotides match TRBD2. This CDR3 is built from 16 residues. Looked up from germline, CDR1 is SGHVS and CDR2 is FQNEAQ. Trimming removed 3 bases from V and 1 base from J; junction bases left unmatched: 5.

This chain links TRBV2 with TRBJ2-7, with D perhaps matching TRBD1 or TRBD2 (5 bases each). The V and J ends lost 4 bases and 6 bases respectively, with 7 bases between them. The CDR3 extends over 11 amino acids. CDR1 is SNHLY and CDR2 is FYNNEI in the germline V gene. CDR3 sequence (DNA): TGTGCCAGCAGTGGGGACGGCGAGCAGTACTTC. Translating gives CASSGDGEQYF.

This chain joins TRBV7-2 and TRBJ2-3; maybe TRBD2 (5 bases). In germline, CDR1 is SGHTA, CDR2 FQGNSA. The CDR3 covers 12 residues. Trimming removed 2 bases from V and 6 bases from J, with 6 bases in between. The CDR3: CASSLTRDTQYF. CDR3 sequence (DNA): TGTGCCAGCAGCTTAACTAGGGATACGCAGTATTTT.

This chain connects TRBV11-3 to TRBJ2-7, with D possibly being TRBD2 (5 bases). Germline V CDR1 and CDR2: SGHNT, YENEEA. With 7 bases removed from V and 5 bases from J, the gap between germline ends came to 18 bases. This CDR3 is 14 amino acids long. CDR3 in amino acids: CASTRGSQTDEQYF. The CDR3 nucleotides read TGTGCCAGCACCCGAGGGAGCCAGACGGACGAGCAGTACTTC.

The rearrangement uses TRBV6-5 and TRBJ1-1; no clear D. V lost 6 bases, J lost 3 bases, and 11 bases lay in between. The CDR3 loop spans 13 amino acids. Germline V gene sequence: CDR1 MNHEY, CDR2 SVGAGI. CDR3 DNA: TGTGCCAGCAGCGATACGATGGACACTGAAGCTTTCTTT. As protein: CASSDTMDTEAFF.

The CDR3 sequence: CASSALPGPRPGELFF. Here the CDR3 DNA reads TGTGCCAGCAGCGCCCTTCCGGGACCGCGTCCCGGGGAGCTGTTTTTT. The chain recombines TRBV9 with TRBJ2-2; D possibly matches TRBD1 or TRBD2 (5 bases each). CDR3 length equals 16 residues. The germline V and J ends were trimmed by 3 bases and 6 bases, with 18 bases remaining between them. Germline-derived CDR1 and CDR2 are SGDLS and YYNGEE.

The V gene is TRBV5-4, the J gene TRBJ2-1; TRBD2 matches 12 bases. CDR3 length: 15 amino acids. With 0 bases clipped from V and 16 bases from J, the junction kept 11 bases outside the gene matches. Germline V lookup: CDR1 SGHNT, CDR2 YYREEE (reference sequence). Written as DNA, the CDR3 is TGTGCCAGCAGCTTGGAGCTAGCGGGGGGGGCTCCCAGTTTCTTC. The encoded protein is CASSLELAGGAPSFF.

In this sample, this clone turned up a few times. The chain recombines TRBV18 with TRBJ1-2, with D possibly matching TRBD1 (5 bases). Germline CDR1 KGHSH, CDR2 LQKENI. Trimming stripped 3 bases from V and 12 bases from J, with 20 bases between. The CDR3 covers 14 residues. The CDR3 nucleotides are TGTGCCAGCTCACCTTCCGCCAGGGACTGGAGCCACACCTTC. It yields the protein CASSPSARDWSHTF. Together with reference TRBV18 and TRBJ1-2, the CDR3 gives the full variable domain: NAGVMQNPRHLVRRRGQEARLRCSPMKGHSHVYWYRQLPEEGLKFMVYLQKENIIDESGMPKERFSAEFPKEGPSILRIQQVVRGDSAAYFCASSPSARDWSHTFGSGTRLTVV.

This chain uses TRBV7-2 with TRBJ2-2, with D perhaps assigned TRBD1 or TRBD2 (5 bases each). V shed 10 bases and J shed 4 bases, with 13 bases lying between them. The CDR3 spans 13 residues. Germline values: CDR1 SGHTA, CDR2 FQGNSA. The CDR3 DNA reads as TGTGCCACCGATCCGGGACCCACCGGGGAGCTGTTTTTT. Its translation is CATDPGPTGELFF.

This chain links TRBV7-2 with TRBJ1-2; a possible D gene is TRBD1 (6 bases). Germline V gives CDR1 SGHTA, CDR2 FQGNSA. The CDR3 consists of 14 residues. Trimming took 1 base from V and 2 from J, leaving 8 bases between them. CDR3 loop: CASSLGTVNYGYTF. CDR3 sequence (DNA): TGTGCCAGCAGCTTAGGGACAGTAAACTATGGCTACACCTTC.

V and J are TRBV2 and TRBJ2-5, with 10 nucleotides matching TRBD2. V lost 4 bases and J lost 4; bases outside the gene matches: 6. The CDR3 is 15 residues long. Germline CDR1 SNHLY, CDR2 FYNNEI. The CDR3 DNA follows: TGTGCCAGCAGTGTAGCTAGCGGGGGCCCAGAGACCCAGTACTTC. This encodes CASSVASGGPETQYF.

This chain joins TRBV30 and TRBJ2-1; D gene uncertain. CDR1 is GTSNPN, CDR2 SVGIG, per germline (reference sequence). The V gene lost 0 bases and the J gene lost 9 bases, with 9 bases spanning the gap. The CDR3 runs to 12 residues. Here the CDR3 reads CAWSVTVFEQFF. The CDR3 DNA reads as TGTGCCTGGAGTGTAACGGTGTTTGAGCAGTTCTTC.

For the CDR3, the DNA is TGTGCCAGCATGGGGCCCGTGGGTCCCCAGCATTTT. Protein product: CASMGPVGPQHF. The chain links TRBV6-1 to TRBJ1-5, with TRBD1 as a possible D gene (5 bases). CDR3 size: 12 residues. Germline V gene sequence: CDR1 MNHNS, CDR2 SASEGT. The V gene lost 7 bases and the J gene lost 10 bases, with 14 bases spanning the gap.

The sample holds one count of this clone. The chain employs TRBV9 and TRBJ2-5, with TRBD2 matching 13 bases. The CDR3 totals 16 residues. J gave up 2 bases and V 3 bases, and 4 bases lay outside the gene matches. CDR1 and CDR2 from the germline V gene are SGDLS and YYNGEE. The CDR3 protein is CASSARTSGGQETQYF. CDR3 coding DNA: TGTGCCAGCAGCGCCCGGACTAGCGGGGGACAAGAGACCCAGTACTTC.

This sequence joins TRBV28 and TRBJ1-3; 7 bases map to TRBD1. The CDR3 extends over 15 amino acids. CDR1 and CDR2 (germline): MDHEN, SYDVKM. V shed 4 bases and J 4 bases; nucleotides not matched to a gene: 7. DNA of the CDR3: TGTGCCAGCAGTTCCCGCAGGGGGGAAGGAAACACCATATATTTT. This codes for CASSSRRGEGNTIYF.

About this clone: Germline is not matched at one junction end, which may reflect a read error. The chain has TRBV10-3 and TRBJ1-2; TRBD1 aligns across 7 bases. The CDR3 is 15 residues long. Germline values: CDR1 ENHRY, CDR2 SYGVKD. The CDR3 DNA follows: TGTGCCAGCAGTTACGGGATCCAGGGGGGCTATGGCTACACCTTC. It is translated as CASSYGIQGGYGYTF.

The J gene is TRBJ1-2, the V gene TRBV25-1; possibly TRBD1 for D (6 bases). Germline V lookup: CDR1 MGHDK, CDR2 SYGVNS. V lost 5 bases to trimming and J lost 4 bases, with 11 bases between them. This CDR3 comprises 13 residues. CDR3 protein: CASSRQGFYGYTF. CDR3 bases: TGTGCCAGCAGTCGGCAGGGGTTCTATGGCTACACCTTC.

V usage is TRBV5-4 and J usage is TRBJ2-3; 7 bases are a match to TRBD1. Trimming cost V 3 bases and J 0 bases; bases outside gene matches: 7. Germline CDR1 SGHNT, CDR2 YYREEE (reference sequence). The CDR3 totals 16 residues. CDR3 nucleotides: TGTGCCAGCAGCTGGGGACAGAACCCTAGCACAGATACGCAGTATTTT. Residues: CASSWGQNPSTDTQYF.

This clone has a single count. The CDR3 DNA reads TGTGCCAGCTCATCCATGACAGGTGGGAGGTCTGGAAACACCATATATTTT. This encodes CASSSMTGGRSGNTIYF. The chain employs TRBV18 and TRBJ1-3, with D possibly matching TRBD1 (6 bases). V lost 5 bases and J 1 base, leaving 18 bases between the germline ends. Germline assignment: CDR1 KGHSH and CDR2 LQKENI. The CDR3 has 17 residues.

The rearrangement links TRBV6-5 to TRBJ2-2; D remains ambiguous. Germline CDR1 is MNHEY and CDR2 is SVGAGI. The V gene lost 9 bases and the J gene lost 0 bases, with 11 bases spanning the gap. The CDR3 runs 14 residues. CDR3 in DNA: TGTGCCAGTTCCCCCCCTGCGAACACCGGGGAGCTGTTTTTT. This gives the protein CASSPPANTGELFF.

The chain joins TRBV9 to TRBJ1-2; TRBD1 aligns across 8 bases. Trimming removed 3 bases from V and 7 bases from J; junction bases left unmatched: 11. The germline CDR1 and CDR2 sequences are SGDLS and YYNGEE. This CDR3 region has 15 residues. Here the CDR3 DNA reads TGTGCCAGCAGCGAGACCGACAGGGGACAAGGTGGCTACACCTTC. It codes for CASSETDRGQGGYTF.